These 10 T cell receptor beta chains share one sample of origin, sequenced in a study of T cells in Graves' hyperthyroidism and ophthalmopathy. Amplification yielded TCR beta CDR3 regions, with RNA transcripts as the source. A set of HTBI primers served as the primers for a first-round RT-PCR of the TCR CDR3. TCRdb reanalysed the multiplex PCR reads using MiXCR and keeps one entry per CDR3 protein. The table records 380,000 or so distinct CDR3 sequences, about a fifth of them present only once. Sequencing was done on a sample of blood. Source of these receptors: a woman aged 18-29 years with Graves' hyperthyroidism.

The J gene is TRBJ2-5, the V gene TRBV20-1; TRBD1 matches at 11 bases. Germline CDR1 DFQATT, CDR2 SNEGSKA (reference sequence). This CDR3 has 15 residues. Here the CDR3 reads CNAPGTGGSQETQYF. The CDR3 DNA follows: TGCAATGCGCCCGGGACAGGGGGTTCCCAAGAGACCCAGTACTTC.

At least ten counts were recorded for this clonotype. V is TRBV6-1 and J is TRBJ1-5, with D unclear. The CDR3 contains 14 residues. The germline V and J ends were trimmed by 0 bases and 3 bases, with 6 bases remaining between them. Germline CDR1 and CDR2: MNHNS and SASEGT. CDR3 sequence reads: CASSEALINQPQHF. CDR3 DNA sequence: TGTGCCAGCAGTGAAGCGCTAATCAATCAGCCCCAGCATTTT.

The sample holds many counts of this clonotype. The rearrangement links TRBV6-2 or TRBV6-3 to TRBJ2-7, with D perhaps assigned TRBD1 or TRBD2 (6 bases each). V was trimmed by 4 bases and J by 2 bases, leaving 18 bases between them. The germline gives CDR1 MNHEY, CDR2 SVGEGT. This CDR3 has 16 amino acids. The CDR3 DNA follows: TGTGCCAGCAGTTGGGCCTCCCGGGGGCGAACCTACGAGCAGTACTTC. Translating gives CASSWASRGRTYEQYF.

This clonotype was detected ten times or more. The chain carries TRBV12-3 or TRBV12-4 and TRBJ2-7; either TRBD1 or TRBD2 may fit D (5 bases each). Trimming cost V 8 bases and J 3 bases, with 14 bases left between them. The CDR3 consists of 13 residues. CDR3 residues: CASSTGQDYEQYF. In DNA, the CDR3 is TGTGCCAGCTCGACGGGGCAGGACTACGAGCAGTACTTC.

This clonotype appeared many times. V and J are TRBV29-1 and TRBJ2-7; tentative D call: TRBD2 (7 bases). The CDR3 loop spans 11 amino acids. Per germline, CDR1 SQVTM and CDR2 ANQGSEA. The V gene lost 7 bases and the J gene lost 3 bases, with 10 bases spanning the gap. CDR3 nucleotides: TGCAGCGGAGGGGGGGGCTACGAGCAGTACTTC. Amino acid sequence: CSGGGGYEQYF.

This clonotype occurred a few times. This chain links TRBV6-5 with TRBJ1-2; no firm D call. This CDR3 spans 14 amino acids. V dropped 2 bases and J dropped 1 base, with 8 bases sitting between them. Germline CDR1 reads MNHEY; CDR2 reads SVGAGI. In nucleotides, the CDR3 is TGTGCCAGCAGTTACGATCGGGGTAACTATGGCTACACCTTC. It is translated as CASSYDRGNYGYTF.

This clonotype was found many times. The CDR3: CATSRSRRQTSNQPQHF. The CDR3 nucleotides read TGTGCCACCAGCAGATCCCGAAGACAGACTAGCAATCAGCCCCAGCATTTT. V gene TRBV15 combines with J gene TRBJ1-5, with a possible D match to TRBD1 (5 bases). The CDR3 totals 17 residues. Deletions cut 2 bases from V and 0 bases from J, with 14 bases between. Germline CDR1 LNHNV, CDR2 YYDKDF (reference sequence). Filled out from reference TRBV15 and TRBJ1-5, the complete variable domain reads DAMVIQNPRYQVTQFGKPVTLSCSQTLNHNVMYWYQQKSSQAPKLLFHYYDKDFNNEADTPDNFQSRRPNTSFCFLDIRSPGLGDTAMYLCATSRSRRQTSNQPQHFGDGTRLSIL.

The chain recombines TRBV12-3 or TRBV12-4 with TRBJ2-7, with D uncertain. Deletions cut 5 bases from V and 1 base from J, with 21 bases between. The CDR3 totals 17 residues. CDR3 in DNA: TGTGCCAGCAGTCGGAGTCGGAATACGTTGATTTCCTACGAGCAGTACTTC. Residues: CASSRSRNTLISYEQYF.

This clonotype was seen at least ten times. The CDR3 is CAWSVHGEQPQHF. The CDR3 DNA is TGTGCCTGGAGTGTACATGGGGAACAGCCCCAGCATTTT. The chain uses TRBV30 and TRBJ1-5; D uncertain. From germline, CDR1 is GTSNPN and CDR2 SVGIG (reference sequence). Trimming took 0 bases from V and 7 from J, leaving 10 bases between them. There are 13 residues in the CDR3.

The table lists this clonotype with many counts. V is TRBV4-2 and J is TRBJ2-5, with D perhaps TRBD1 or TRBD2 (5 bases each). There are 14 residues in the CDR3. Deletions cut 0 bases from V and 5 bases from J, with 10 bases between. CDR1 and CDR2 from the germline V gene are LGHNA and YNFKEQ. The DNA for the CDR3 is TGTGCCAGCAGCCAAGAGAGGGGCCGGGAGACCCAGTACTTC. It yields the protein CASSQERGRETQYF.